This TCR beta chain was documented in a study of T cells in Graves' hyperthyroidism and ophthalmopathy. Study-wide points: Most expanded thyroid clonotypes above 0.001 recurred in blood.

This clonotype was counted many times. The antigen is undetermined. In germline, CDR1 is PRHDT, CDR2 FYEKMQ (reference sequence). The ends were cut back, 5 bases at V and 4 bases at J, with 8 bases in the middle. The CDR3 is 12 amino acids. It was RNA transcripts that yielded the amplified TCR beta CDR3 regions. The TCR CDR3 was amplified in a first-round RT-PCR using the HTBI primer set. Each CDR3 protein is one row after TCRdb ran MiXCR on the multiplex PCR reads. This table has a few hundred thousand distinct CDR3 sequences, around 23% appearing once. The definition of stable Graves' hyperthyroidism was no ophthalmopathy progression within 18 months. In patients aged 18 to 65, hyperthyroidism was newly diagnosed, with duration under 2 months.

Material: blood. The chain links TRBV13 to TRBJ2-5; D ambiguous. The receptor's source is a woman aged 45-65 years with Graves' hyperthyroidism. CDR3 region: CASSGRRETQYF. The CDR3 nucleotides are TGTGCCAGCAGCGGCAGGCGAGAGACCCAGTACTTC.